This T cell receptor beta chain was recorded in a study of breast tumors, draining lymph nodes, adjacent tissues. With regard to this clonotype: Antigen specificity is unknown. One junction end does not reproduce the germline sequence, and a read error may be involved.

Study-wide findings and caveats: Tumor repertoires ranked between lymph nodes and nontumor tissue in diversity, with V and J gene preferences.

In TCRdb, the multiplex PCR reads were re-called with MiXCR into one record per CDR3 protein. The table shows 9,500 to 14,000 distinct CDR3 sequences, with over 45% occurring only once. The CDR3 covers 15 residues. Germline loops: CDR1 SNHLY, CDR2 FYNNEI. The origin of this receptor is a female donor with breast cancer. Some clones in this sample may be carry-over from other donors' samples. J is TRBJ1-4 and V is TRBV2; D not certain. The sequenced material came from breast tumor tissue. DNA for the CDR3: TGTGCCAGCAGGCCGGAAAGAAGGACTAATGAAAAGCTGTTTTTT. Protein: CASRPERRTNEKLFF.